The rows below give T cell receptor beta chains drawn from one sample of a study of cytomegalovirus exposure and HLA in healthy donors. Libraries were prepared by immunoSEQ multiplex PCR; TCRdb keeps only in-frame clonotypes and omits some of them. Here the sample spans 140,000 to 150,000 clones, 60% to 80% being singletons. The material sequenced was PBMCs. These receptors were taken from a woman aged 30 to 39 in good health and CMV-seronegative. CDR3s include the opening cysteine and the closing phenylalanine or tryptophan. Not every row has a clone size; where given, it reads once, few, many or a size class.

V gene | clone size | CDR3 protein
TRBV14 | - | CASSLSGYLDEQFF
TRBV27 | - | CASSPRTGLKWTEAFF
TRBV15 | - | CATSPWPNQPQHF
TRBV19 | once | CASSSRTSGGYNEQFF
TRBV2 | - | CASSVDRNTGELFF
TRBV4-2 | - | CASSQEAGTGSYEQYF
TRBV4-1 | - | CASSQDPSGDPYNEQFF
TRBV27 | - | CASSQTSGGPSYNEQFF
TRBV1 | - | CTSSQGAGGPYNEQFF
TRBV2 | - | CATKQGRDTEAFF
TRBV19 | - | CASSPRDGELFF
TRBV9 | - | CASSVGPRDRGYEQYF
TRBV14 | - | CASSRVGDKRTDTQYF
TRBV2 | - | CASRTGLTGSYGYTF
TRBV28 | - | CASSSRDTHTGELFF
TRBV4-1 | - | CASSQPLTGSWGNTEAFF
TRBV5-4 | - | CAGGGLADLEETQYF
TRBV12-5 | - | CASGFYGNTEAFF
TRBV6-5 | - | CASSYGGTGTGQYF
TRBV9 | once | CASSVGTVRLNTEAFF
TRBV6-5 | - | CASSLFQTGSGNTIYF
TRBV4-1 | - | CASSQTANTEAFF
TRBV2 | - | CASSDFRDYGYTF
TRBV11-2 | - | CASSLTQGGRTGNSYEQYF
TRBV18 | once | CASSPPVAGNTIYF
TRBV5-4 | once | CASSFQQAYEQYF
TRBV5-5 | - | CASSTGGQSNEQFF
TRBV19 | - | CASSIGYNEQFF
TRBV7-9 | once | CSSSPGTGDIYEQYF